Given below is one TCR beta chain in context. Its antigen is currently unknown. Transcripts of RNA were the source for amplifying TCR beta CDR3 regions. The first-round RT-PCR employed HTBI primers together with the Qiagen OneStep RT-PCR kit. A multiplex PCR was then performed as the second round. Each CDR3 protein is one row after TCRdb ran MiXCR on the multiplex PCR reads. Of hundreds of thousands of distinct CDR3 sequences in the sample, around 40% are singletons; the top ten hold 35% to 55%. V lost 1 base and J lost 9, with 15 bases in between. This CDR3 contains 14 residues. Germline values: CDR1 LNHNV, CDR2 YYDKDF (reference sequence). Clinical symptoms, serum thyroxine, TRAb, thyroid ultrasound and orbital computed tomography determined diagnosis. This sample is drawn from a study of Graves' ophthalmopathy and Graves' hyperthyroidism. Overall study findings and caveats: The study's model predicted ophthalmopathy progression at about 71% sensitivity and almost 75% specificity. The majority of expanded thyroid clonotypes above 0.001 frequency also occurred in blood.

The sample taken for sequencing was peripheral blood. The chain uses TRBV15 and TRBJ2-5, with D possibly being TRBD1 (5 bases). The clonotype originates from an adult man with Graves' ophthalmopathy. In DNA, the CDR3 is TGTGCCACCAGCAGAGTCCAGGGCAATCAGCCCCAGTACTTC. It yields the protein CATSRVQGNQPQYF. Filled out from reference TRBV15 and TRBJ2-5, the complete variable domain reads DAMVIQNPRYQVTQFGKPVTLSCSQTLNHNVMYWYQQKSSQAPKLLFHYYDKDFNNEADTPDNFQSRRPNTSFCFLDIRSPGLGDTAMYLCATSRVQGNQPQYFGPGTRLLVL.